Below, 20 T cell receptor beta chains from the same sample are listed, as sequenced in a study of regulatory T cells in long-lasting Graves disease. Time point of the sample: newly diagnosed GD, antithyroid drugs for less than 3 months. Construction of the TCR library relied on RNA isolated from PBMCs. Libraries of TCR beta came from iRepertoire HTBI primers plus Arm-PCR of CDR3 regions. One entry per CDR3 protein, called by TCRdb with MiXCR from the multiplex PCR reads. The sample contains roughly 400,000 distinct CDR3 sequences, 15% of which appear only once. The same data also contributed to another study, on T cells in Graves' hyperthyroidism and ophthalmopathy.

The sample here was peripheral blood mononuclear cells (PBMCs), taken at new diagnosis, from a patient treated with antithyroid drugs. Every receptor here comes from a middle-aged woman with Graves disease.

The sample holds a few counts of this clonotype. The rearrangement links TRBV15 to TRBJ2-1, with 13 bases aligning to TRBD2. After removal of 5 bases from V and 0 bases from J, the junction contained 1 base not matched to a gene. Germline V gene sequence: CDR1 LNHNV, CDR2 YYDKDF (reference sequence). The CDR3 runs 16 residues. The CDR3 DNA is TGTGCCACCAGCCGACTAGCGGGGGGCTCCTACAATGAGCAGTTCTTC. Protein sequence: CATSRLAGGSYNEQFF.

Only a few counts were recorded for this clonotype. V usage is TRBV12-5 and J usage is TRBJ2-2, with D tentatively TRBD2 (5 bases). The germline V and J ends were trimmed by 4 bases and 8 bases, with 17 bases remaining between them. Germline V lookup: CDR1 LGHNT, CDR2 FRNRAP. This CDR3 is built from 15 residues. CDR3 residues: CASGSRTVEGGELFF. The CDR3 DNA is TGTGCTAGTGGTTCCCGGACTGTAGAAGGGGGGGAGCTGTTTTTT.

This clonotype occurred many times. In DNA form, the CDR3 reads TGTGCCAGCAGTGGGTCCCGGGGGATGAACACTGAAGCTTTCTTT. Amino acids: CASSGSRGMNTEAFF. The rearrangement joins TRBV6-1 to TRBJ1-1; possibly TRBD1 for D (5 bases). CDR1 and CDR2 (germline): MNHNS, SASEGT. The V gene lost 4 bases and the J gene lost 0 bases, with 12 bases spanning the gap. This CDR3 has 15 residues.

The genes are TRBV28 and TRBJ1-2; TRBD1 agrees at 7 bases. Germline lookup yields CDR1 MDHEN and CDR2 SYDVKM. Trimming at V came to 1 base and at J to 8 bases, leaving 7 bases not matched to a gene. The CDR3 is made up of 14 amino acids. The CDR3 DNA sequence: TGTGCCAGCAGTTTATCGTCAGGGGGTCCAGGCTACACCTTC. Translated: CASSLSSGGPGYTF.

About this clonotype itself: This is likely an artifact of a read error, given a far larger clone one base away. The chain joins TRBV10-3 to TRBJ2-1, with TRBD2 matching 12 bases. The germline V gene has CDR1 ENHRY and CDR2 SYGVKD. CDR3 length: 18 residues. V lost 5 bases and J lost 2; bases outside the gene matches: 10. CDR3 sequence reads: CAISPGLAGYFAYNEQFF. The CDR3 nucleotides read TGTGCCATCAGTCCGGGACTAGCGGGTTACTTTGCCTACAATGAGCAGTTCTTC.

This clonotype was recorded at least ten times. The rearrangement joins TRBV5-1 to TRBJ1-1; D gene unclear. The CDR3 has 15 amino acids. Germline lookup yields CDR1 SGHRS and CDR2 YFSETQ. V was clipped by 3 bases and J by 0 bases, with 12 bases between them. This chain's CDR3 is CASSSLGDMNTEAFF. Written as DNA, the CDR3 is TGCGCCAGCAGCTCCCTGGGAGACATGAACACTGAAGCTTTCTTT.

The gene calls are TRBV20-1 and TRBJ2-7; 9 positions agree with TRBD2. This CDR3 region has 15 residues. Germline assignment: CDR1 DFQATT and CDR2 SNEGSKA (reference sequence). V lost 4 bases and J lost 0; bases outside the gene matches: 7. In DNA form, the CDR3 reads TGCAGTGCTACAATACCAGCGGGAGGCTCCTACGAGCAGTACTTC. Translating it yields CSATIPAGGSYEQYF.

This clonotype was observed many times. The V call is TRBV5-6, the J call TRBJ2-7; tentatively, D is TRBD2 (6 bases). V was clipped by 4 bases and J by 0 bases, with 17 bases between them. This CDR3 is 16 amino acids long. Germline CDR1 is SGHDT and CDR2 is YYEEEE. As DNA, the CDR3 is TGTGCCAGCAGCCCTCCGCGGGACTCTAGCTCCTACGAGCAGTACTTC. Its translation: CASSPPRDSSSYEQYF.

A few counts support this clonotype. This CDR3 reads CATVDRVNTDTQYF. DNA for the CDR3: TGTGCCACCGTAGACAGGGTTAACACAGATACGCAGTATTTT. V and J are TRBV24-1 and TRBJ2-3; 7 bases are a match to TRBD1. The V segment lost 9 bases and the J segment 2 bases; nucleotides outside the gene matches: 7. CDR3 length equals 14 residues. CDR1 and CDR2 (germline): KGHDR, SFDVKD.

The genes are TRBV5-4 and TRBJ1-2; 11 nucleotides line up with TRBD1. Looked up from germline, CDR1 is SGHNT and CDR2 is YYREEE (reference sequence). Trimming at V came to 5 bases and at J to 6 bases, leaving 3 bases not matched to a gene. The CDR3 covers 13 residues. The CDR3 nucleotides read TGTGCCAGCAGGTGGACAGGGGGCAATGGCTACACCTTC. As protein: CASRWTGGNGYTF.

In its sample, this clonotype was seen a few times. This chain connects TRBV24-1 to TRBJ2-1, with D possibly TRBD2 on 5 matching bases. There are 13 residues in the CDR3. The germline CDR1 and CDR2 sequences are KGHDR and SFDVKD. V shed 1 base and J shed 7 bases, with 7 bases lying between them. The chain's CDR3 is CATSDFKRNEQFF. CDR3 in DNA: TGTGCCACCAGTGATTTTAAGCGGAATGAGCAGTTCTTC.

Regarding this clonotype: A read error may produce the germline difference seen at one junction end. The V call is TRBV28, the J call TRBJ2-1; D is unclear. Germline CDR1 reads MDHEN; CDR2 reads SYDVKM. The CDR3 consists of 13 residues. The CDR3 sequence: CASSRWSYNGQFF. CDR3 DNA sequence: TGTGCCAGCAGTCGCTGGTCGTACAATGGGCAGTTCTTC.

Regarding this clonotype: The germline gene is not matched at one end of the junction; a read error may be the cause. The chain carries TRBV2 and TRBJ2-7; possible D gene TRBD2, 5 bases. The CDR3 length is 11 residues. The germline V gene encodes CDR1 SNHLY and CDR2 FYNNEI. CDR3 region: CASNEEGEQYF. CDR3 DNA: TGTGCCAGCAATGAAGAGGGCGAGCAGTACTTC.

A word on this clonotype: With a much larger clone just one base away, this may be a read error. The chain uses TRBV10-3 and TRBJ2-7, with unresolved D. The assigned J gene may be wrong: the sequence end matches TRBJ2-1 better. There are 15 residues in the CDR3. Germline assignment: CDR1 ENHRY and CDR2 SYGVKD. CDR3 amino acids: CASTRSGSSPYEQFF. In DNA, the CDR3 is TGTGCCAGCACCAGAAGTGGGTCCTCACCCTACGAGCAGTTCTTC.

Ten or more counts support this clonotype. The chain has TRBV30 and TRBJ2-5; the D gene is possibly TRBD1 (5 bases). There are 13 residues in the CDR3. The V end lost 2 bases, the J end lost 5 bases, and 12 bases lay between the germline ends. The germline gives CDR1 GTSNPN, CDR2 SVGIG (reference sequence). DNA of the CDR3: TGTGCCTGGAGTCCAGGGCCGATGGAGACCCAGTACTTC. Translating gives CAWSPGPMETQYF.

Worth noting for this clonotype: A much larger clone differs from this one at a single base, so this may be a read error. The chain couples TRBV30 to TRBJ2-1, with D possibly matching TRBD2 (6 bases). The ends were cut back, 2 bases at V and 10 bases at J, with 15 bases in the middle. The CDR3 loop spans 13 amino acids. CDR1 GTSNPN and CDR2 SVGIG come from the germline V gene (reference sequence). The chain's CDR3 is CAWSHSGTYEQFF. CDR3 bases: TGTGCCTGGAGTCATAGCGGAACCTACGAGCAGTTCTTC. Full variable domain (missing parts from reference TRBV30 and TRBJ2-1): SQTIHQWPATLVQPVGSPLSLECTVEGTSNPNLYWYRQAAGRGLQLLFYSVGIGQISSEVPQNLSASRPQDRQFILSSKKLLLSDSGFYLCAWSHSGTYEQFFGPGTRLTVL.

The chain joins TRBV28 to TRBJ2-5; tentative D call: TRBD1 (6 bases). The CDR3 contains 16 residues. V lost 2 bases to trimming and J lost 4 bases, with 17 bases between them. CDR1 is MDHEN and CDR2 is SYDVKM in the germline V gene. CDR3 sequence: CASSLRQGRMRETQYF. CDR3 nucleotide sequence: TGTGCCAGCAGTTTACGGCAGGGGCGGATGAGAGAGACCCAGTACTTC.

To note about this clonotype: The final CDR3 position lacks the conserved phenylalanine or tryptophan, pointing to a likely read error. The limits of the CDR3 on the DNA are not certain, so only TCRdb's listed CDR3 is given. The J gene is TRBJ1-4, the V gene TRBV14; TRBD1 was called by the table and not checked on the DNA. Germline CDR1 SGHDN, CDR2 FVKESK. From its first to its last residue, the CDR3 has 11 amino acids. CDR3 sequence: CASSQAYGQGL.

This clonotype was recorded many times. The CDR3 DNA is TGTGCCAGCAGCTTAGCGTGGGGGGCGGGGATGTACGAGCAGTACTTC. Translating gives CASSLAWGAGMYEQYF. This chain uses TRBV7-9 with TRBJ2-7; D may correspond to TRBD1 or TRBD2 (6 bases each). This CDR3 is 16 amino acids long. V was shortened by 0 bases and J by 4 bases, with 16 bases between the two germline ends. Germline CDR1 reads SEHNR; CDR2 reads FQNEAQ (reference sequence).

V and J are TRBV7-9 and TRBJ2-2; 7 nucleotides agree with TRBD1. Unmatched junction bases numbered 6, after V lost 5 bases and J lost 0 bases. Germline CDR1 reads SEHNR; CDR2 reads FQNEAQ (reference sequence). This CDR3 has 16 amino acids. Here the CDR3 DNA reads TGTGCCAGCAGCCACTTCGACAGGGCGAACACCGGGGAGCTGTTTTTT. It is translated as CASSHFDRANTGELFF.